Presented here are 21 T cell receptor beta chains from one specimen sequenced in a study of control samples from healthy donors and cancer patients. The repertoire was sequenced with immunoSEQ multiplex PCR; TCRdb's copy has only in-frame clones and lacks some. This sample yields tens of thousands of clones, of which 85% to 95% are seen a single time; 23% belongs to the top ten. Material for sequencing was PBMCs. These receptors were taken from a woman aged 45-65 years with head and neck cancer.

The chain's CDR3 is CASSLTGRGNTEAFF. CDR3 bases: TGTGCCAGCTCACTTACAGGGAGGGGAAACACTGAAGCTTTCTTT. The genes are TRBV18 and TRBJ1-1; D is possibly TRBD1 (6 bases). The ends were cut back, 4 bases at V and 2 bases at J, with 14 bases in the middle. This CDR3 is 15 amino acids long. CDR1 KGHSH and CDR2 LQKENI come from the germline V gene.

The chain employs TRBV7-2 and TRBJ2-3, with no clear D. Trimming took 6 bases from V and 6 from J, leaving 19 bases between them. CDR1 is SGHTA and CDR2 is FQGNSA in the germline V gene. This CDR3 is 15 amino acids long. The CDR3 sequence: CASSFRQNLKDTQYF. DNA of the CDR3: TGTGCCAGCAGTTTTAGACAAAACCTCAAGGATACGCAGTATTTT.

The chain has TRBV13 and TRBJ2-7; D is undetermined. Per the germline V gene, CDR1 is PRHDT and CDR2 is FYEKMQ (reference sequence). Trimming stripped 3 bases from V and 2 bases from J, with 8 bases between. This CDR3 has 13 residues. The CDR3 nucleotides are TGTGCCAGCAGCTTCCCCACGACCTACGAGCAGTACTTC. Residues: CASSFPTTYEQYF.

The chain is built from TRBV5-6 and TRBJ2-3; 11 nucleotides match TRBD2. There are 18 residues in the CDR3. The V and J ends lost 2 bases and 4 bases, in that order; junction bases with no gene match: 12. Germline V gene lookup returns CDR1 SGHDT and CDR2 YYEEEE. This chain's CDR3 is CASSLLGGSGRAADTQYF. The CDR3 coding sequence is TGTGCCAGCAGCTTACTGGGTGGTAGCGGGAGGGCCGCAGATACGCAGTATTTT.

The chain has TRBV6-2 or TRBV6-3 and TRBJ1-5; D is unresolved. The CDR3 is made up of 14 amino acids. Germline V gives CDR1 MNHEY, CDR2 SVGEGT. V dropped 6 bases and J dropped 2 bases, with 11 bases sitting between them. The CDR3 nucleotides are TGTGCCAGCAGCCTAGGATATGGCAATCAGCCCCAGCATTTT. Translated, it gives CASSLGYGNQPQHF.

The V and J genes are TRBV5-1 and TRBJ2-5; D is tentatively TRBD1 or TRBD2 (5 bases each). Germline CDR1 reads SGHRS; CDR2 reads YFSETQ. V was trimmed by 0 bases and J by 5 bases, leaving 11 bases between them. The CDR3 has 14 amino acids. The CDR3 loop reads CASSLGGYRETQYF. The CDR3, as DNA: TGCGCCAGCAGCTTGGGGGGGTATCGTGAGACCCAGTACTTC.

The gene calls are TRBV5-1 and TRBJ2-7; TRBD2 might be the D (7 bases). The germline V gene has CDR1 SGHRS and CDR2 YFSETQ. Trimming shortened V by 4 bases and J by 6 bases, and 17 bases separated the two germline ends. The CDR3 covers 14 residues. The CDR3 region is CASSVGGARVEQYF. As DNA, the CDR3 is TGCGCCAGCAGCGTGGGGGGGGCCCGCGTCGAGCAGTACTTC.

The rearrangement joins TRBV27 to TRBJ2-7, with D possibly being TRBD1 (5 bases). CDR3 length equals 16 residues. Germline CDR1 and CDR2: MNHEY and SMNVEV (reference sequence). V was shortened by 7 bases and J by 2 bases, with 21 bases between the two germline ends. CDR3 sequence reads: CASTALPNDRPYEQYF. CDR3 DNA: TGTGCCAGCACCGCCCTCCCCAATGACAGACCCTACGAGCAGTACTTC.

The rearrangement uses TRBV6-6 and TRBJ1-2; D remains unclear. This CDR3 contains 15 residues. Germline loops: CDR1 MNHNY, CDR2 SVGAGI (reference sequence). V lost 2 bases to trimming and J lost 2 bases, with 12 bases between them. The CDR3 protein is CASSYDPGLNYGYTF. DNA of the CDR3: TGTGCCAGCAGTTACGATCCGGGCCTGAACTATGGCTACACCTTC.

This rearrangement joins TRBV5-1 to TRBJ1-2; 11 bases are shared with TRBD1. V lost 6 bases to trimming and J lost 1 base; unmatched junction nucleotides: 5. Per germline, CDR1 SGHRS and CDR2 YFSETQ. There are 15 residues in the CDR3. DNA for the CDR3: TGCGCCAGCATCCCCGGGACAGGGGGTAACTATGGCTACACCTTC. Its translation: CASIPGTGGNYGYTF.

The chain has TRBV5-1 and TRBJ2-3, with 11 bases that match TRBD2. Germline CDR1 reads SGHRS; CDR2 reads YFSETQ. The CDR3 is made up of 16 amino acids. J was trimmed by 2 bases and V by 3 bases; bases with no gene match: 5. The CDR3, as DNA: TGCGCCAGCAGCTCCGGGACTAGCGGTTACACAGATACGCAGTATTTT. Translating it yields CASSSGTSGYTDTQYF.

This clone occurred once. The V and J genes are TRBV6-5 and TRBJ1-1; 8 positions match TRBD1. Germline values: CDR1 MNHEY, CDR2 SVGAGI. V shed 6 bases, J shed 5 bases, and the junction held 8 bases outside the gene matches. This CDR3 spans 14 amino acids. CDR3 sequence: CASSLTGASTEAFF. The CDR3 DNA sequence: TGTGCCAGCAGCCTGACAGGGGCTAGTACTGAAGCTTTCTTT.

The CDR3 DNA is TGCGCCAGCAGCTCCGGGACTAGCGGCACCTACGAGCAGTACTTC. It encodes CASSSGTSGTYEQYF. The V call is TRBV5-1, the J call TRBJ2-7, with TRBD2 matching 11 bases. The CDR3 spans 15 residues. CDR1 is SGHRS and CDR2 is YFSETQ in the germline V gene. The V and J ends lost 3 bases and 2 bases, in that order; junction bases with no gene match: 4.

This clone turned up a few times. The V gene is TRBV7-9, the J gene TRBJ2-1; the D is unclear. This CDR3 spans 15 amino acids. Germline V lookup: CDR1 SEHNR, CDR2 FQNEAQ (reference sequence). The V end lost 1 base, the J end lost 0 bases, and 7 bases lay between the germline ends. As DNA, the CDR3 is TGTGCCAGCAGCTTAGGGGTGAGCTCCTACAATGAGCAGTTCTTC. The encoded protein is CASSLGVSSYNEQFF.

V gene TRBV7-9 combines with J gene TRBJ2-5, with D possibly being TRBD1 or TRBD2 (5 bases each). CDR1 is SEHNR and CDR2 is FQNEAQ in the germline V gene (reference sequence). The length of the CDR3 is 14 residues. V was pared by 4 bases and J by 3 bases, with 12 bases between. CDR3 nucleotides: TGTGCCAGCAGCTCGAGGGACCGGGAAGAGACCCAGTACTTC. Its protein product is CASSSRDREETQYF. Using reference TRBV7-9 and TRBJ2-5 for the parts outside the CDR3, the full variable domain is DTGVSQNPRHKITKRGQNVTFRCDPISEHNRLYWYRQTLGQGPEFLTYFQNEAQLEKSRLLSDRFSAERPKGSFSTLEIQRTEQGDSAMYLCASSSRDREETQYFGPGTRLLVL.

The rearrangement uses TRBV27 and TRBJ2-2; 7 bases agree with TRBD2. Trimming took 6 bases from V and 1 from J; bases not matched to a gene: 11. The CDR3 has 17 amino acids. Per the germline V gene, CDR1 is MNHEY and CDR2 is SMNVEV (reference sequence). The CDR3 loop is CASSWATAGVNTGELFF. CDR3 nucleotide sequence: TGTGCCAGCAGCTGGGCGACGGCGGGAGTGAACACCGGGGAGCTGTTTTTT.

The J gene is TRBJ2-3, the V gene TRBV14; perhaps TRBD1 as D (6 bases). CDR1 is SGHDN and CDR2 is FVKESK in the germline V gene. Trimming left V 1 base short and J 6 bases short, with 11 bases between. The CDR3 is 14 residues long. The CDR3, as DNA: TGTGCCAGCAGCCAAGTAACAGGGATGGATACGCAGTATTTT. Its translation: CASSQVTGMDTQYF.

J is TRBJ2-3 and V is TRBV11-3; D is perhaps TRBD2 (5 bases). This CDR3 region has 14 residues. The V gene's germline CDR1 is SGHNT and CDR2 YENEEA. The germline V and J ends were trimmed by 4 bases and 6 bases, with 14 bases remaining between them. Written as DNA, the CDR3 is TGTGCCAGCAGCTCCACCCAATCGGGGGATACGCAGTATTTT. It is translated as CASSSTQSGDTQYF.

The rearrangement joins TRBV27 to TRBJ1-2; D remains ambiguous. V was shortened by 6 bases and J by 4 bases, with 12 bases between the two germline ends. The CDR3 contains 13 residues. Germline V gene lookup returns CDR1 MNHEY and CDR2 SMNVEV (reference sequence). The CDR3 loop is CASRPHVAYGYTF. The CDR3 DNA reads TGTGCCAGCAGACCCCATGTTGCCTATGGCTACACCTTC.

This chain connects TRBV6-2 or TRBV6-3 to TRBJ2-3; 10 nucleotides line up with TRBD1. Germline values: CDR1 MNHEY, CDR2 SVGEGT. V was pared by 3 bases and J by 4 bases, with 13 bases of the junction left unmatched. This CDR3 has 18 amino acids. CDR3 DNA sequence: TGTGCCAGCAGTTATGACAGGGGGCGACCATCAGGTTCAGATACGCAGTATTTT. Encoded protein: CASSYDRGRPSGSDTQYF.

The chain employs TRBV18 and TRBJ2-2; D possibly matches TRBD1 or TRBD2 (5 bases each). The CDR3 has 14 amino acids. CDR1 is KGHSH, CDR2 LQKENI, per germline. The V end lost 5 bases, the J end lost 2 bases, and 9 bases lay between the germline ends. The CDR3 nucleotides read TGTGCCAGCTCAGATGGGGGAAACACCGGGGAGCTGTTTTTT. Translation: CASSDGGNTGELFF.